These 15 T cell receptor beta chains were sequenced from one sample in a study of response to subunit inactivated influenza vaccine. In TCRdb, the RT-PCR reads were re-called with MiXCR into one record per CDR3 protein. The sample shows hundreds of thousands of distinct CDR3 sequences, approximately 15% of them seen only once. The sample in question was PBMCs from blood, obtained 11 to 12 days after vaccination. All receptors derive from a man aged 50 or older who received an inactivated influenza vaccine.

This rearrangement joins TRBV29-1 to TRBJ2-1, with D possibly matching TRBD1 (5 bases). V was pared by 6 bases and J by 12 bases, with 15 bases between. The CDR3 extends over 11 amino acids. Germline V gene lookup returns CDR1 SQVTM and CDR2 ANQGSEA. CDR3 coding DNA: TGCAGCGTGGGGCCGGGTCAATGGCAGTTCTTC. The encoded protein is CSVGPGQWQFF.

The sample holds a few counts of this clonotype. The junction and the germline gene differ at one end; a read error may be behind it. CDR3 bases: TGTGCCAGCAATTTAGCGGGGGACAATGAGCAGTTCTTC. Its translation: CASNLAGDNEQFF. V usage is TRBV12-3 or TRBV12-4 and J usage is TRBJ2-1; the match to TRBD2 covers 9 bases. CDR3 length equals 13 residues.

The chain combines TRBV20-1 with TRBJ2-7; a weak D match, TRBD1 (6 bases). The V end was cut by 4 bases, the J end by 2 bases, with 12 bases between. From germline, CDR1 is DFQATT and CDR2 SNEGSKA (reference sequence). The CDR3 runs to 13 residues. Here the CDR3 DNA reads TGCAGTGCTAACAGGGAAGAACCCTACGAGCAGTACTTC. Its translation is CSANREEPYEQYF.

To note about this clonotype: A clone one base away is much larger, so this may be a read error. The CDR3 nucleotides are TGCAGTGCTAGCCCCCACACAGATTCGCAGTATTTT. Translating gives CSASPHTDSQYF. V and J are TRBV20-1 and TRBJ2-3, with D hard to call. Germline V CDR1 and CDR2: DFQATT, SNEGSKA (reference sequence). This CDR3 spans 12 amino acids.

The V call is TRBV5-1, the J call TRBJ2-5; the D call may be TRBD1 or TRBD2 (5 bases each). The V gene's germline CDR1 is SGHRS and CDR2 YFSETQ. Trimming stripped 5 bases from V and 1 base from J, with 9 bases between. This CDR3 spans 13 amino acids. CDR3 sequence reads: CASRSGGQETQYF. The CDR3 DNA follows: TGCGCCAGCAGGTCTGGGGGCCAAGAGACCCAGTACTTC.

The V and J genes are TRBV10-2 and TRBJ1-1; possibly TRBD1 for D (5 bases). This CDR3 region has 12 residues. The ends were cut back, 9 bases at V and 1 base at J, with 9 bases in the middle. Germline CDR1 reads WSHSY; CDR2 reads SAAADI. The CDR3 loop is CASTGSNTEAFF. CDR3 coding DNA: TGCGCCAGTACAGGATCGAACACTGAAGCTTTCTTT.

Only a few counts were recorded for this clonotype. The J gene is TRBJ1-2, the V gene TRBV9; D is undetermined. CDR1 and CDR2 (germline): SGDLS, YYNGEE. The length of the CDR3 is 15 residues. Deletions cut 0 bases from V and 4 bases from J, with 13 bases between. CDR3 DNA: TGTGCCAGCAGCGTAGGAATGCAGACAATCTATGGCTACACCTTC. This gives the protein CASSVGMQTIYGYTF.

The V and J genes are TRBV28 and TRBJ1-4; the D gene is possibly TRBD1 (5 bases). The V gene's germline CDR1 is MDHEN and CDR2 SYDVKM. This CDR3 spans 11 amino acids. This CDR3 is CVTGAVGRLFF. Here the CDR3 DNA reads TGTGTCACCGGGGCAGTGGGGCGACTGTTTTTT. Combining the CDR3 with reference TRBV28 and TRBJ1-4 gives the whole variable domain DVKVTQSSRYLVKRTGEKVFLECVQDMDHENMFWYRQDPGLGLRLIYFSYDVKMKEKGDIPEGYSVSREKKERFSLILESASTNQTSMYLCVTGAVGRLFFGSGTQLSVL.

The chain links TRBV20-1 to TRBJ2-5, with D maybe TRBD1 (6 bases). Germline CDR1 and CDR2: DFQATT and SNEGSKA (reference sequence). This CDR3 has 12 residues. Trimming removed 5 bases at V and 4 bases at J, with 11 bases between. The CDR3 DNA follows: TGCAGTGCTGCCAGGGGCGGAGAGACCCAGTACTTC. Its protein product is CSAARGGETQYF.

This clonotype was seen at least ten times. The chain joins TRBV12-3 or TRBV12-4 to TRBJ2-5, with 7 positions matching TRBD1. Germline trimming cut 6 bases from V and 9 bases from J; bases unmatched to any gene: 13. The CDR3 is 14 amino acids. The CDR3 DNA reads as TGTGCCAGCAGATCCGCGGACAGGACCATGGCCCAGTACTTC. Protein product: CASRSADRTMAQYF.

CDR3: CASSVDLAGVTQYF. CDR3 bases: TGTGCCAGCAGCGTAGATCTAGCGGGGGTTACGCAGTATTTT. This chain connects TRBV9 to TRBJ2-3, with TRBD2 matching 10 bases. The CDR3 sequence is 14 residues long. The trim removed 0 bases at V and 8 bases at J, leaving 3 bases unmatched. The germline CDR1 and CDR2 sequences are SGDLS and YYNGEE.

The chain joins TRBV19 to TRBJ2-1; 8 bases are shared with TRBD1. The germline CDR1 and CDR2 sequences are LNHDA and SQIVND (reference sequence). Losses at the gene ends were 3 bases for V and 8 bases for J; bases not matched to a gene: 9. The CDR3 covers 15 residues. CDR3 DNA: TGTGCCAGTAGTATTCAGGGGGCGATTTCCGATGAGCAGTTCTTC. It codes for CASSIQGAISDEQFF.

The DNA of the CDR3 is TGTGCCAGCAGCTTAGAGGGACTAGCGGGAGGAAATGAGCAGTTCTTC. Its translation is CASSLEGLAGGNEQFF. The chain uses TRBV7-3 and TRBJ2-1; 15 bases match TRBD2. Germline assignment: CDR1 SGHTA and CDR2 FQGTGA. The ends lost 2 bases at V and 7 bases at J; junction bases unmatched: 3. The CDR3 length is 16 residues. The whole variable domain, remainder taken from reference TRBV7-3 and TRBJ2-1, is GAGVSQTPSNKVTEKGKYVELRCDPISGHTALYWYRQSLGQGPEFLIYFQGTGAADDSGLPNDRFFAVRPEGSVSTLKIQRTERGDSAVYLCASSLEGLAGGNEQFFGPGTRLTVL.

The chain employs TRBV19 and TRBJ2-3; 8 bases fit TRBD1. The CDR3 has 17 amino acids. The germline CDR1 and CDR2 sequences are LNHDA and SQIVND (reference sequence). V dropped 9 bases and J dropped 1; count of bases not matched to a gene: 15. This CDR3 reads CASRGQGRGVGTDTQYF. Here the CDR3 DNA reads TGTGCCAGCCGCGGACAGGGAAGGGGAGTCGGCACAGATACGCAGTATTTT.

The chain recombines TRBV5-4 with TRBJ2-1; D gene unclear. The germline V and J ends were trimmed by 4 bases and 8 bases, with 13 bases remaining between them. This CDR3 is 13 amino acids long. Germline V lookup: CDR1 SGHNT, CDR2 YYREEE (reference sequence). DNA of the CDR3: TGTGCCAGCAGCCTGGCCCTTCCCCATGAGCAGTTCTTC. Its translation: CASSLALPHEQFF. The full variable domain, completed using reference TRBV5-4 and TRBJ2-1, is ETGVTQSPTHLIKTRGQQVTLRCSSQSGHNTVSWYQQALGQGPQFIFQYYREEENGRGNFPPRFSGLQFPNYSSELNVNALELDDSALYLCASSLALPHEQFFGPGTRLTVL.